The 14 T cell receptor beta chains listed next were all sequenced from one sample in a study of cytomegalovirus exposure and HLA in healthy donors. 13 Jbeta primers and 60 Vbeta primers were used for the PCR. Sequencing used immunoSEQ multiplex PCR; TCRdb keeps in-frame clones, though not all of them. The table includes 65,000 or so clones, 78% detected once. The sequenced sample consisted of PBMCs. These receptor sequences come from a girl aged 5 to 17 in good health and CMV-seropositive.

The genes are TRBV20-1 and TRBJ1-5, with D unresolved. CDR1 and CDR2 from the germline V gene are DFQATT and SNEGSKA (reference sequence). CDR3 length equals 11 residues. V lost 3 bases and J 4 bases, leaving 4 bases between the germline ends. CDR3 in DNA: TGCAGTGCTAGTTCAAATCAGCCCCAGCATTTT. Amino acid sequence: CSASSNQPQHF.

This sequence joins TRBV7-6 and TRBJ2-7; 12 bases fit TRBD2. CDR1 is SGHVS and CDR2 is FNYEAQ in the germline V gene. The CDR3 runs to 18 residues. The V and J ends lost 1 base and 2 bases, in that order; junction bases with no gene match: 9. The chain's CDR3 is CASSLGPGLAGRTYEQYF. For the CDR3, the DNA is TGTGCCAGCAGCTTAGGCCCGGGACTAGCGGGCAGAACCTACGAGCAGTACTTC.

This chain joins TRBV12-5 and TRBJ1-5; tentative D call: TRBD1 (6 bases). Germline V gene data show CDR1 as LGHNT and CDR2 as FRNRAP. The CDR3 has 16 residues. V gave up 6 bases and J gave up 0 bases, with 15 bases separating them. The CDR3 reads CASGSTGRYSNQPQHF. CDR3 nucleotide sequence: TGTGCTAGTGGGAGTACAGGGAGATATAGCAATCAGCCCCAGCATTTT.

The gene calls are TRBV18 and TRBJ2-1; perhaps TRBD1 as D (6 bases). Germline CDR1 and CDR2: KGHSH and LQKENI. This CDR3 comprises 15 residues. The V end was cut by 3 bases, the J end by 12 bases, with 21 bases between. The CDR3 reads CASSPTFRGGEGQFF. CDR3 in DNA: TGTGCCAGCTCACCTACTTTCAGGGGTGGCGAGGGGCAGTTCTTC.

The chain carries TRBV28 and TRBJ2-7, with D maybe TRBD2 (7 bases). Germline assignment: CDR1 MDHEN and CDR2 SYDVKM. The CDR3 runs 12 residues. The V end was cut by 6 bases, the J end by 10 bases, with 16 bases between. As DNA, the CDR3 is TGTGCCAGCAGAGGGGTCGGGGGGCTACAGTACTTC. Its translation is CASRGVGGLQYF. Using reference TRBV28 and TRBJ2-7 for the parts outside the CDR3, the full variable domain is DVKVTQSSRYLVKRTGEKVFLECVQDMDHENMFWYRQDPGLGLRLIYFSYDVKMKEKGDIPEGYSVSREKKERFSLILESASTNQTSMYLCASRGVGGLQYFGPGTRLTVT.

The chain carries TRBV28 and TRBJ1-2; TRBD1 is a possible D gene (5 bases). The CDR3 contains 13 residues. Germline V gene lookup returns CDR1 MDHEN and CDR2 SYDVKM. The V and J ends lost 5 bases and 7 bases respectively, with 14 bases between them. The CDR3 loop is CASSTGRMIGYTF. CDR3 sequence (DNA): TGTGCCAGCAGTACAGGTCGAATGATTGGCTACACCTTC.

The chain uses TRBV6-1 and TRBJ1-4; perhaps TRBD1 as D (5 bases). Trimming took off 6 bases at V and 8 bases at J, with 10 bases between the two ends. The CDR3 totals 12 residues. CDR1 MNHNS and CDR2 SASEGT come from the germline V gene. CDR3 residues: CASRDTLEKLFF. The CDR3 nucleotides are TGTGCCAGCAGGGACACCCTCGAAAAACTGTTTTTT.

In nucleotides, the CDR3 is TGTGCCAGCAGCCGTGACAGCAACTATGGCTACACCTTC. Protein: CASSRDSNYGYTF. V is TRBV6-5 and J is TRBJ1-2, with D perhaps TRBD1 (5 bases). CDR1 and CDR2 (germline): MNHEY, SVGAGI. The ends were cut back, 6 bases at V and 2 bases at J, with 10 bases in the middle. The CDR3 is 13 residues long.

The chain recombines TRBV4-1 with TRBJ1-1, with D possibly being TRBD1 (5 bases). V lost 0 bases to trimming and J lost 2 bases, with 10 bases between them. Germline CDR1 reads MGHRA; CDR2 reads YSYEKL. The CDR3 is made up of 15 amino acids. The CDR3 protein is CASSQEMQGNTEAFF. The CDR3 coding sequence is TGCGCCAGCAGCCAAGAAATGCAGGGAAACACTGAAGCTTTCTTT.

CDR3 sequence reads: CASRERQGNTGELFF. CDR3 DNA: TGCGCCAGCAGGGAGCGACAGGGAAACACCGGGGAGCTGTTTTTT. This chain uses TRBV4-1 with TRBJ2-2; 7 nucleotides match TRBD1. The CDR3 runs to 15 residues. Germline trimming cut 6 bases from V and 2 bases from J; bases unmatched to any gene: 6. CDR1 and CDR2 (germline): MGHRA, YSYEKL.

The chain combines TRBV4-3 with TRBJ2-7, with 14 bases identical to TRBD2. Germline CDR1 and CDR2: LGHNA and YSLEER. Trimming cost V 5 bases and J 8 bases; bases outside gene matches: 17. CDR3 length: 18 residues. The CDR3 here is CASSVHPPGLAGVEKQYF. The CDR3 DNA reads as TGCGCCAGCAGCGTTCATCCGCCGGGACTAGCGGGAGTTGAAAAGCAGTACTTC.

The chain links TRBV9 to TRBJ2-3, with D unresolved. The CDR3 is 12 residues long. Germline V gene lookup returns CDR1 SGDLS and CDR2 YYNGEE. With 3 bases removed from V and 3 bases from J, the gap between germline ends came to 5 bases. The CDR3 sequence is CASSGQTDTQYF. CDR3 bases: TGTGCCAGCAGCGGACAAACAGATACGCAGTATTTT. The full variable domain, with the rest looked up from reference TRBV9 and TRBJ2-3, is DSGVTQTPKHLITATGQRVTLRCSPRSGDLSVYWYQQSLDQGLQFLIQYYNGEERAKGNILERFSAQQFPDLHSELNLSSLELGDSALYFCASSGQTDTQYFGPGTRLTVL.

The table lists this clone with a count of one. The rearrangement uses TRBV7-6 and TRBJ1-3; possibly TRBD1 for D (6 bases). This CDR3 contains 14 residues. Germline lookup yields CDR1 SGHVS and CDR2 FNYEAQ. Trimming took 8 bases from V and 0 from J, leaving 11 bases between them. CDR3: CASEQGSSGNTIYF. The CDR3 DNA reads TGTGCCAGCGAACAGGGTAGCTCTGGAAACACCATATATTTT.

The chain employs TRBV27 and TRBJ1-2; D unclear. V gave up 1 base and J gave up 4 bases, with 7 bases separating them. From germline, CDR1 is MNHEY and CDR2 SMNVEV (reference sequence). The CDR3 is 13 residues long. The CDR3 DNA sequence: TGTGCCAGCAGTTTATACGGGAGCTATGGCTACACCTTC. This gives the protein CASSLYGSYGYTF.